This is a list of T cell receptor beta chains from one sample in a study of beta chain features in type 1 diabetes. Measured with immunoSEQ multiplex PCR; TCRdb has only the in-frame clones, and not every one. The data show 350,000 to 400,000 clones, over 9.5% seen once. The sequenced sample consisted of naive CD4+ T cells from blood. Receptors originate from a young woman with type 1 diabetes. The CDR3 runs from the conserved cysteine through the conserved F or W. D genes are given only for firm matches. Some rows have no size entry. The others give once, few or many, or a class for an expanded clone.

few | TRBD1 | TRBJ1-5 | TRBV4-3 | CASSQDLRGQQPQHF | TGCGCCAGCAGCCAAGATTTAAGGGGACAGCAGCCCCAGCATTTT
NA | TRBD1 | TRBJ2-7 | TRBV5-1 | CASRDRDRGYEQYF | TGCGCCAGCAGAGACCGGGACAGGGGCTACGAGCAGTACTTC
NA | NA | TRBJ2-1 | TRBV7-9 | CASSQELAPKSSYNEQFF | TGTGCCAGCAGTCAGGAGCTAGCGCCAAAAAGCTCCTACAATGAGCAGTTCTTC
NA | NA | TRBJ2-7 | TRBV2 | CASAMGQPTGIPEQYF | TGTGCCAGCGCTATGGGCCAACCGACAGGAATTCCTGAGCAGTACTTC
NA | TRBD2 | TRBJ2-2 | TRBV15 | CATSSRLAGVSGELFF | TGTGCCACCAGCTCCAGACTAGCGGGAGTCTCCGGGGAGCTGTTTTTT
few | TRBD1 | TRBJ2-7 | TRBV28 | CASSWTGEEQYF | TGTGCCAGCAGCTGGACAGGGGAAGAGCAGTACTTC
few | NA | TRBJ2-1 | TRBV2 | CASRGRGGLTDEQFF | TGTGCCAGCAGGGGCCGCGGAGGACTTACAGATGAGCAGTTCTTC
few | NA | TRBJ1-2 | TRBV11-2 | CASSPLGGIGYTF | TGTGCCAGCAGCCCCTTGGGGGGAATTGGCTACACCTTC
few | TRBD1 | TRBJ2-5 | TRBV19 | CASSQRTGAIETQYF | TGTGCCAGTAGCCAAAGGACAGGGGCCATAGAGACCCAGTACTTC
NA | TRBD2 | TRBJ2-1 | TRBV14 | CASSRLAGGFNEQFF | TGTGCCAGCAGCCGACTAGCGGGAGGGTTCAATGAGCAGTTCTTC
few | TRBD2 | TRBJ2-7 | TRBV7-9 | CASSLKAGTSGVGEQYF | TGTGCCAGCAGCTTAAAGGCCGGGACTAGCGGGGTCGGGGAGCAGTACTTC
few | TRBD1 | TRBJ2-2 | TRBV18 | CASAGTANTGELFF | TGTGCCAGCGCCGGGACAGCCAACACCGGGGAGCTGTTTTTT
few | TRBD1 | TRBJ2-1 | TRBV7-2 | CASSSKNGGQGGNEQFF | TGTGCCAGCAGCTCAAAAAACGGTGGACAGGGTGGAAATGAGCAGTTCTTC
NA | NA | TRBJ2-5 | TRBV16 | CASSKVGGPETQYF | TGTGCCAGCAGCAAAGTCGGTGGGCCAGAGACCCAGTACTTC
NA | NA | TRBJ1-6 | TRBV7-9 | CASSLGPRGSSYNSPLHF | TGTGCCAGCAGCTTAGGGCCCAGAGGGAGCTCCTATAATTCACCCCTCCACTTT
few | NA | TRBJ1-2 | TRBV4-1 | CASSQERGYNYGYTF | TGCGCCAGCAGCCAAGAGCGGGGATATAACTATGGCTACACCTTC
NA | TRBD1 | TRBJ1-2 | TRBV6-1 | CASIRDREDGYTF | TGTGCCAGCATCCGGGACAGGGAAGATGGCTACACCTTC
NA | TRBD2 | TRBJ2-5 | TRBV6-6 | CAIKRGGETQYF | TGTGCCATCAAACGGGGGGGGGAGACCCAGTACTTC
NA | NA | TRBJ2-5 | TRBV2 | CASREDGGVGTQYF | TGTGCCAGCAGGGAGGACGGTGGAGTTGGGACCCAGTACTTC
NA | TRBD2 | TRBJ2-1 | TRBV29-1 | CSVGTSGRAYRYNEQFF | TGCAGCGTTGGGACTAGCGGGAGGGCCTATCGGTACAATGAGCAGTTCTTC
NA | TRBD1 | TRBJ1-2 | TRBV5-4 | CASSRDSYGYTF | TGTGCCAGCAGCCGGGACAGCTATGGCTACACCTTC
NA | NA | TRBJ2-7 | TRBV7-2 | CASSSGSQTGEQYF | TGTGCCAGCAGCTCCGGGTCCCAAACGGGAGAGCAGTACTTC
few | NA | TRBJ1-3 | TRBV9 | CASSTGQPSDTIYF | TGTGCCAGCAGCACCGGACAGCCGTCGGACACCATATATTTT
few | TRBD1 | TRBJ2-6 | TRBV9 | CASSAPRDRGPSGANVLTF | TGTGCCAGCAGCGCCCCTCGGGACAGGGGGCCTTCAGGGGCCAACGTCCTGACTTTC
few | NA | TRBJ1-1 | TRBV25-1 | CASSENFGRLNTEAFF | TGTGCCAGCAGTGAGAATTTTGGGCGACTGAACACTGAAGCTTTCTTT
NA | TRBD2 | TRBJ2-3 | TRBV5-1 | CASSLESGRLARTDTQYF | TGCGCCAGCAGCTTGGAGAGCGGGAGACTAGCCCGCACAGATACGCAGTATTTT
few | TRBD2 | TRBJ2-1 | TRBV4-1 | CASSPGLAQVGGQFF | TGCGCCAGCAGCCCGGGACTAGCGCAAGTGGGAGGGCAGTTCTTC
NA | NA | TRBJ1-1 | TRBV5-1 | CASSLYRESTEAFF | TGCGCCAGCAGCTTGTACAGGGAGTCTACTGAAGCTTTCTTT